One and the same sample provided the 25 T cell receptor beta chains below, sequenced in a study of regulatory T cells in long-lasting Graves disease. Construction of the TCR beta libraries employed iRepertoire HTBI primers in conjunction with Arm-PCR of CDR3 regions. TCRdb itself ran the multiplex PCR reads through MiXCR, one entry per CDR3 protein. The sample yields some 470,000 distinct CDR3 sequences, about 22% seen once. Sample time point: persistent/refractory GD, antithyroid drugs over 5 years with positive TRAb. PBMCs provided the RNA from which the TCR library was made. Source: peripheral blood mononuclear cells (PBMCs), taken when the disease was refractory, from a patient treated with antithyroid drugs. Source of these receptors: a female donor with Graves disease.

V gene TRBV13 combines with J gene TRBJ1-1, with D hard to call. V gave up 5 bases and J gave up 3 bases, with 13 bases separating them. Germline values: CDR1 PRHDT, CDR2 FYEKMQ (reference sequence). The CDR3 loop spans 14 amino acids. CDR3 DNA: TGTGCCAGCAGCCCCCGGGAAAGACACACTGAAGCTTTCTTT. It translates to CASSPRERHTEAFF. Full variable domain (outside the CDR3, taken from reference TRBV13 and TRBJ1-1): AAGVIQSPRHLIKEKRETATLKCYPIPRHDTVYWYQQGPGQDPQFLISFYEKMQSDKGSIPDRFSAQQFSDYHSELNMSSLELGDSALYFCASSPRERHTEAFFGQGTRLTVV.

This clonotype was observed many times. The gene calls are TRBV7-9 and TRBJ1-5; 9 bases fit TRBD1. CDR1 SEHNR and CDR2 FQNEAQ come from the germline V gene (reference sequence). The CDR3 has 13 amino acids. The J segment lost 12 bases and the V segment lost 2 bases, leaving 5 bases of the junction unmatched. The CDR3 DNA reads TGTGCCAGCAGCTTAAATCCGGGACAGGGCCAGCATTTT. It codes for CASSLNPGQGQHF.

At least ten counts were recorded for this clonotype. This chain uses TRBV5-1 with TRBJ1-1, with a possible D match to TRBD1 (5 bases). Trimming left V 4 bases short and J 3 bases short, with 28 bases between. Looked up from germline, CDR1 is SGHRS and CDR2 is YFSETQ. The CDR3 sequence is 19 residues long. CDR3 sequence (DNA): TGCGCCAGCAGCCCGAGAATGTTGAGGTCAGGGCCGGGGGACACTGAAGCTTTCTTT. Translation: CASSPRMLRSGPGDTEAFF.

In this sample, this clonotype turned up many times. The chain uses TRBV20-1 and TRBJ2-5; weak D call: TRBD2 (7 bases). Trimming removed 3 bases at V and 2 bases at J, with 10 bases between. The CDR3 length is 13 residues. CDR1 is DFQATT and CDR2 is SNEGSKA in the germline V gene (reference sequence). The CDR3 reads CSASRGGQETQYF. In nucleotides, the CDR3 is TGCAGTGCTAGTAGGGGGGGACAAGAGACCCAGTACTTC.

The genes are TRBV25-1 and TRBJ1-2, with TRBD1 identical over 7 bases. V lost 0 bases and J lost 4; bases outside the gene matches: 11. The CDR3 is 17 residues long. CDR1 is MGHDK, CDR2 SYGVNS, per germline. DNA of the CDR3: TGTGCCAGCAGTGAATATGAAGGGGGCTCGCGTAGCTATGGCTACACCTTC. Translating it yields CASSEYEGGSRSYGYTF.

At least ten counts were recorded for this clonotype. This rearrangement joins TRBV28 to TRBJ1-5, with D perhaps matching TRBD1 (6 bases). Trimming took off 5 bases at V and 0 bases at J, with 11 bases between the two ends. Germline values: CDR1 MDHEN, CDR2 SYDVKM. CDR3 length: 15 residues. In DNA, the CDR3 is TGTGCCAGCAGTCCTACAGGGCATAGCAATCAGCCCCAGCATTTT. Its protein product is CASSPTGHSNQPQHF.

The CDR3 DNA follows: TGTGCCAGCAGTTTTACAGGGGTTGGGGCCAACGTCCTGACTTTC. Its translation: CASSFTGVGANVLTF. The J gene is TRBJ2-6, the V gene TRBV6-5; 7 positions agree with TRBD1. CDR3 size: 15 residues. Germline CDR1 MNHEY, CDR2 SVGAGI. After removal of 4 bases from V and 3 bases from J, the junction contained 3 bases not matched to a gene.

The chain carries TRBV15 and TRBJ1-5; 9 bases map to TRBD1. The CDR3 totals 15 residues. Germline CDR1 reads LNHNV; CDR2 reads YYDKDF (reference sequence). The J segment lost 2 bases and the V segment lost 1 base, leaving 0 bases of the junction unmatched. The CDR3 coding sequence is TGTGCCACCAGCAGAGGGACAGGGGGCAATCAGCCCCAGCATTTT. Protein: CATSRGTGGNQPQHF.

This clonotype has at least ten counts. The rearrangement joins TRBV28 to TRBJ1-5; D is possibly TRBD1 (5 bases). In germline, CDR1 is MDHEN, CDR2 SYDVKM. V shed 8 bases and J shed 7 bases, with 18 bases lying between them. This CDR3 is 14 amino acids long. CDR3 amino acids: CASLPPRTTQPQHF. For the CDR3, the DNA is TGTGCCAGCCTCCCCCCCAGGACAACCCAGCCCCAGCATTTT.

There are a few counts of this clonotype. The V gene is TRBV10-3, the J gene TRBJ1-1; 12 bases match TRBD1. Germline V gene data show CDR1 as ENHRY and CDR2 as SYGVKD. The CDR3 is made up of 15 amino acids. The V gene end was trimmed by 3 bases and the J gene end by 11 bases; junction bases not matched to a gene: 10. The CDR3, as DNA: TGTGCCATCAGTGAATTCGGGACAGGGGGCGAAGGGGCTTTCTTT. It codes for CAISEFGTGGEGAFF.

Concerning this clonotype itself: A much larger clone lies one base from this, so it may be a read error. The J gene is TRBJ2-6, the V gene TRBV6-2 or TRBV6-3; the D call may be TRBD1 or TRBD2 (5 bases each). Germline V gene lookup returns CDR1 MNHEY and CDR2 SVGEGT. The CDR3 is made up of 16 amino acids. The CDR3 nucleotides read TGTGCCAGCAGTTTATATGGGAGCTCTGGGGCCAACGTCCCGACTTTC. This translates into CASSLYGSSGANVPTF.

This clonotype was detected many times. The chain uses TRBV12-3 or TRBV12-4 and TRBJ1-2, with unresolved D. V dropped 2 bases and J dropped 8 bases, with 12 bases sitting between them. The CDR3 loop spans 13 amino acids. The CDR3 DNA is TGTGCCAGCAGTTTAACGTTATCTCGCGGCTACACCTTC. As protein: CASSLTLSRGYTF.

There are many counts of this clonotype. The chain combines TRBV7-8 with TRBJ1-2; D is perhaps TRBD1 (5 bases). The V end was cut by 4 bases, the J end by 4 bases, with 16 bases between. CDR1 is SGHVS and CDR2 is FQNEAQ in the germline V gene. The CDR3 has 15 residues. The CDR3 here is CASSSLGGEAYGYTF. CDR3 coding DNA: TGTGCCAGCAGCTCACTTGGAGGGGAGGCCTATGGCTACACCTTC. The entire variable domain, with the rest obtained from reference TRBV7-8 and TRBJ1-2, is as follows: GAGVSQSPRYKVAKRGQDVALRCDPISGHVSLFWYQQALGQGPEFLTYFQNEAQLDKSGLPSDRFFAERPEGSVSTLKIQRTQQEDSAVYLCASSSLGGEAYGYTFGSGTRLTVV.

This clonotype was recorded at least ten times. The chain recombines TRBV6-5 with TRBJ1-2; no clear D gene. The V end lost 3 bases, the J end lost 5 bases, and 10 bases lay between the germline ends. CDR3 length: 13 residues. Per germline, CDR1 MNHEY and CDR2 SVGAGI. The CDR3, as DNA: TGTGCCAGCAGTTATTCTACAGCATATGGCTACACCTTC. Translating it yields CASSYSTAYGYTF.

Ten or more counts support this clonotype. The V gene is TRBV3-1, the J gene TRBJ1-4; no clear D. Germline CDR1 and CDR2: LGHDT and YNNKEL (reference sequence). The CDR3 covers 15 residues. Trimming removed 3 bases from V and 0 bases from J, with 8 bases in between. CDR3 nucleotide sequence: TGTGCCAGCAGCCAGTCAGTCGCAACTAATGAAAAACTGTTTTTT. It specifies CASSQSVATNEKLFF.

Only a few counts were recorded for this clonotype. The chain uses TRBV3-1 and TRBJ2-6; possibly TRBD1 for D (5 bases). V lost 4 bases and J 4 bases, leaving 14 bases between the germline ends. The CDR3 extends over 16 amino acids. CDR1 is LGHDT, CDR2 YNNKEL, per germline (reference sequence). CDR3 sequence: CASSPMAGYGANVLTF. The CDR3 DNA sequence: TGTGCCAGCAGCCCGATGGCAGGGTACGGGGCCAACGTCCTGACTTTC.

Ten or more counts support this clonotype. This chain joins TRBV7-8 and TRBJ1-5, with 7 positions matching TRBD1. The CDR3 is 15 amino acids. Germline V lookup: CDR1 SGHVS, CDR2 FQNEAQ. J lost 5 bases, V lost 5 bases, and 9 bases had no gene match. The chain's CDR3 is CASSRSGQEDQPQHF. For the CDR3, the DNA is TGTGCCAGCAGCCGTTCAGGACAGGAAGATCAGCCCCAGCATTTT.

The chain combines TRBV4-1 with TRBJ2-7; a possible D gene is TRBD1 (6 bases). The CDR3 loop spans 19 amino acids. Germline CDR1 MGHRA, CDR2 YSYEKL. Trimming took off 3 bases at V and 7 bases at J, with 31 bases between the two ends. The CDR3: CASSHIVPGHDSGSREQYF. CDR3 nucleotides: TGCGCCAGCAGCCACATCGTCCCGGGACACGATTCAGGTTCTAGGGAGCAGTACTTC.

The chain is built from TRBV3-1 and TRBJ1-1, with no clear D. Germline CDR1 and CDR2: LGHDT and YNNKEL (reference sequence). The CDR3 has 15 amino acids. Trimming pared 1 base from V and 1 base from J, leaving 10 bases between. CDR3 sequence (DNA): TGTGCCAGCAGCCAAGGGTGGTGGGGGAACACTGAAGCTTTCTTT. This encodes CASSQGWWGNTEAFF.

Concerning this clonotype itself: At one end, the junction sequence differs from germline, possibly due to a read error. DNA for the CDR3: TGTGCCAGCAGCCCCCTCTCGACAGGGCATCAGCCCCCGCATTTT. Translation gives CASSPLSTGHQPPHF. The rearrangement joins TRBV11-2 to TRBJ1-5; 7 bases match TRBD1. The CDR3 totals 15 residues. From germline, CDR1 is SGHAT and CDR2 FQNNGV.

This clonotype occurred many times. The CDR3 DNA reads TGTGCCAGCAGTTTCGTATTCTACGAGCAGTACTTC. This codes for CASSFVFYEQYF. This rearrangement joins TRBV12-3 or TRBV12-4 to TRBJ2-7; D is unclear. The CDR3 length is 12 residues. Between the trimmed V and J ends, which lost 3 bases and 3 bases, there was a span of 6 bases.

As to this clonotype: A much more abundant neighbour one base away suggests this may be a read error. The CDR3 does not close with the conserved phenylalanine or tryptophan, likely indicating a read error. V and J are TRBV5-6 and TRBJ1-1, with no clear D. Germline V gene lookup returns CDR1 SGHDT and CDR2 YYEEEE. This CDR3 spans 11 amino acids. Trimming took 4 bases from V and 8 from J, leaving 9 bases between them. CDR3 amino acids: CASSALREAFL. CDR3 nucleotide sequence: TGTGCCAGCAGCGCTCTGAGGGAAGCTTTCCTT.

This clonotype was recorded many times. The chain uses TRBV28 and TRBJ2-5, with a possible D match to TRBD2 (5 bases). The length of the CDR3 is 13 residues. Germline CDR1 and CDR2: MDHEN and SYDVKM. Trimming removed 4 bases from V and 4 bases from J, with 10 bases in between. CDR3 amino acids: CASSSTRLETQYF. CDR3 in DNA: TGTGCCAGCAGTTCCACTAGATTAGAGACCCAGTACTTC.

V is TRBV5-5 and J is TRBJ2-7; a weak D match, TRBD1 (5 bases). There are 15 residues in the CDR3. V was clipped by 1 base and J by 7 bases, with 18 bases between them. Per germline, CDR1 SGHKS and CDR2 YYEKEE (reference sequence). For the CDR3, the DNA is TGTGCCAGCAGCTTGACAAGTACCGGGTCAGGGGAGCAGTACTTC. Translated, it gives CASSLTSTGSGEQYF. The full variable domain, completed using reference TRBV5-5 and TRBJ2-7, is DAGVTQSPTHLIKTRGQQVTLRCSPISGHKSVSWYQQVLGQGPQFIFQYYEKEERGRGNFPDRFSARQFPNYSSELNVNALLLGDSALYLCASSLTSTGSGEQYFGPGTRLTVT.

This clonotype was seen only a few times. The chain links TRBV9 to TRBJ1-5, with D possibly TRBD1 on 5 matching bases. The CDR3 is 13 residues long. Germline V gives CDR1 SGDLS, CDR2 YYNGEE. The V and J ends lost 3 bases and 4 bases respectively, with 8 bases between them. The CDR3 is CASSASGNQPQHF. The CDR3, as DNA: TGTGCCAGCAGCGCTTCAGGGAATCAGCCCCAGCATTTT.